This T cell receptor (beta chain) was identified in a study of somatic mutations in cytotoxic T cells in rheumatoid arthritis. In the case of this clone: Its antigen is currently unknown.

This CDR3 contains 16 residues. V gave up 4 bases and J gave up 3 bases; unmatched junction bases: 11. Germline CDR1 is WSHSY and CDR2 is SAAADI. The study, taken as a whole, reports: Rising age went with increasing CD8+ clonality in rheumatoid arthritis patients; healthy controls showed no such increase.

The method was immunoSEQ multiplex PCR; TCRdb's version includes in-frame clones alone and lacks a portion of them. The sample holds about 21,000 clones; around four fifths are singletons and the top ten take roughly 9.8%. Sequencing was carried out using CD8+ T cells sorted from blood. This TCR was recovered from a man in his late teens or twenties with rheumatoid arthritis. The chain employs TRBV10-2 and TRBJ1-1; TRBD1 matches 7 bases. DNA for the CDR3: TGCGCCAGCAGTGGTTACAGGGGAGTATTGGACACTGAAGCTTTCTTT. As protein: CASSGYRGVLDTEAFF.